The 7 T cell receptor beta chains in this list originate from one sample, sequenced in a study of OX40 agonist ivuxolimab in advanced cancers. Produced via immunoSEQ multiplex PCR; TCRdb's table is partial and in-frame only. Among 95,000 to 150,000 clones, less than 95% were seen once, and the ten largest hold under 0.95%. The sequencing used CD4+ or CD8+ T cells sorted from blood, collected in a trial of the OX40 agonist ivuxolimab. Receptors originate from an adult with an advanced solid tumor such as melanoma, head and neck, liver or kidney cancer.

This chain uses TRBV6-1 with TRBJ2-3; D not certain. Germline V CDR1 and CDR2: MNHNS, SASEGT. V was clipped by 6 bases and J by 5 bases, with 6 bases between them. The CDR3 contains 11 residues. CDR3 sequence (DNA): TGTGCCAGCAGGGCCCTAGATACGCAGTATTTT. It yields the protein CASRALDTQYF.

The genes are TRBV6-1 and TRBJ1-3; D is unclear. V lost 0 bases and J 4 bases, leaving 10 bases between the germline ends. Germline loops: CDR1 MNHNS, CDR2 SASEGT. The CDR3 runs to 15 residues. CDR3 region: CASSEAVAGGNTIYF. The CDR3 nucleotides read TGTGCCAGCAGTGAAGCTGTGGCGGGGGGAAACACCATATATTTT.

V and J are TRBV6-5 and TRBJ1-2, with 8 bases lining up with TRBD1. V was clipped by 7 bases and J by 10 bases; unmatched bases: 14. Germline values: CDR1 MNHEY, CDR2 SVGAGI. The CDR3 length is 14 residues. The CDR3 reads CASNRQGGTGAYTF. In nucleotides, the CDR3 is TGTGCCAGCAATCGACAGGGTGGGACAGGTGCCTACACCTTC.

CDR3 loop: CSVGTGYNEQFF. CDR3 coding DNA: TGCAGCGTGGGGACAGGGTACAATGAGCAGTTCTTC. The rearrangement uses TRBV29-1 and TRBJ2-1; 9 bases fit TRBD1. The CDR3 length is 12 residues. V lost 6 bases and J lost 4; bases outside the gene matches: 1. The germline V gene encodes CDR1 SQVTM and CDR2 ANQGSEA.

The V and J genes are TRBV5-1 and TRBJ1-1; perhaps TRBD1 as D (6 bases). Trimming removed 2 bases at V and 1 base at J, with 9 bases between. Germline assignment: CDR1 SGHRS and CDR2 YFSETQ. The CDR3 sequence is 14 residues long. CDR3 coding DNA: TGCGCCAGCAGCTTTGGGGGACAGAACACTGAAGCTTTCTTT. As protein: CASSFGGQNTEAFF.

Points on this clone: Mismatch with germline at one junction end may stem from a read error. The chain's CDR3 is CASLQGYGGELYF. CDR3 nucleotide sequence: TGTGCCAGCCTACAGGGGTATGGGGGCGAGCTGTACTTC. This chain uses TRBV6-5 with TRBJ2-7, with 7 bases that match TRBD1. Germline V gene lookup returns CDR1 MNHEY and CDR2 SVGAGI. The CDR3 is made up of 13 amino acids.

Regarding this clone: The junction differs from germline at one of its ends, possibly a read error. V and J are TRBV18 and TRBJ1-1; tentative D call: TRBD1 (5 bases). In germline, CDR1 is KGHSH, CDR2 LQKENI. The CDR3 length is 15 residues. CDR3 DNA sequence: TGTGCCAGCTCACAAGCTTCAGGGAGGAACGCTGAAGCTTTCTTT. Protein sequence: CASSQASGRNAEAFF.